The clone carrying this T cell receptor beta chain showed up just once. What it recognizes is unknown. Sequenced by immunoSEQ multiplex PCR; TCRdb stores in-frame clones only, minus some. There are thousands of clones in the sample; 75% to 85% occur only once, and approximately 16% lies in the top ten. These data come from a study of OX40 agonist ivuxolimab in advanced cancers. Study information: Patients got intravenous ivuxolimab at 0.01 to 10 mg/kg every 2 weeks. Melanoma, hepatocellular carcinoma, head and neck or renal cell cancer occurred in dose-escalation patients.

Germline trimming cut 0 bases from V and 4 bases from J; bases unmatched to any gene: 3. The germline CDR1 and CDR2 sequences are MNHEY and SVGAGI. The CDR3 totals 14 residues. General study points: Certain nonresponding patients likewise had low normalized T-cell clonal expansion. Both blood CD4+ and CD8+ T cells showed clonal growth by week 6 at 0.1 to 3.0 mg/kg.

The clonotype was recovered from an adult with an advanced solid tumor such as melanoma, head and neck, liver or kidney cancer. The chain uses TRBV6-5 and TRBJ2-7, with 7 nucleotides matching TRBD1. Source: CD4+ or CD8+ T cells sorted from blood, taken in a trial of the OX40 agonist ivuxolimab. CDR3 region: CASSYSAGGYEQYF. The CDR3 DNA sequence: TGTGCCAGCAGTTACTCGGCAGGGGGATACGAGCAGTACTTC.